What follows are 12 T cell receptor beta chains derived from one specimen sequenced in a study of response to subunit inactivated influenza vaccine. TCRdb recomputed calls from the RT-PCR reads with MiXCR, one row per CDR3 protein. The repertoire consists of about 830,000 distinct CDR3 sequences, with less than 20% occurring once and the leading ten covering roughly 11%. Sequencing was performed on PBMCs from blood, taken more than 4 days after vaccination. These receptors were obtained from a man in his fifties who received an inactivated influenza vaccine.

This sequence joins TRBV27 and TRBJ2-3; perhaps TRBD1 as D (5 bases). The CDR3 length is 17 residues. V dropped 6 bases and J dropped 0 bases, with 19 bases sitting between them. CDR1 and CDR2 from the germline V gene are MNHEY and SMNVEV (reference sequence). The CDR3: CASRVDRIVSSTDTQYF. The DNA for the CDR3 is TGTGCCAGCAGAGTCGACAGAATAGTTTCTAGCACAGATACGCAGTATTTT.

V and J are TRBV7-9 and TRBJ1-1, with D unclear. This CDR3 is built from 14 residues. The V gene lost 2 bases and the J gene lost 2 bases, with 9 bases spanning the gap. Germline CDR1 SEHNR, CDR2 FQNEAQ (reference sequence). CDR3 DNA sequence: TGTGCCAGCAGCTTATATGGGGTAAACACTGAAGCTTTCTTT. Translating gives CASSLYGVNTEAFF.

This chain joins TRBV28 and TRBJ2-1; D unclear. Trimming cost V 6 bases and J 6 bases, with 24 bases left between them. The CDR3 has 17 residues. CDR1 is MDHEN and CDR2 is SYDVKM in the germline V gene. The CDR3 here is CASSELGVKTSPNEQFF. The CDR3 DNA sequence: TGTGCCAGCAGCGAGTTGGGTGTGAAGACATCCCCCAATGAGCAGTTCTTC. The full variable domain, completed using reference TRBV28 and TRBJ2-1, is DVKVTQSSRYLVKRTGEKVFLECVQDMDHENMFWYRQDPGLGLRLIYFSYDVKMKEKGDIPEGYSVSREKKERFSLILESASTNQTSMYLCASSELGVKTSPNEQFFGPGTRLTVL.

The V gene is TRBV5-1, the J gene TRBJ2-5; 7 bases agree with TRBD1. The germline CDR1 and CDR2 sequences are SGHRS and YFSETQ. V shed 0 bases, J shed 2 bases, and the junction held 4 bases outside the gene matches. This CDR3 contains 15 residues. DNA for the CDR3: TGCGCCAGCAGCTTGGGACAGGGCTGGCAAGAGACCCAGTACTTC. It encodes CASSLGQGWQETQYF. The full variable domain, in which reference TRBV5-1 and TRBJ2-5 provide the parts outside the CDR3, is KAGVTQTPRYLIKTRGQQVTLSCSPISGHRSVSWYQQTPGQGLQFLFEYFSETQRNKGNFPGRFSGRQFSNSRSEMNVSTLELGDSALYLCASSLGQGWQETQYFGPGTRLLVL.

V usage is TRBV11-2 and J usage is TRBJ2-4; maybe TRBD1 (6 bases). Germline V lookup: CDR1 SGHAT, CDR2 FQNNGV. This CDR3 contains 18 residues. Trimming stripped 2 bases from V and 9 bases from J, with 26 bases between. CDR3 loop: CASSLLAGQQPFRGIQYF. DNA of the CDR3: TGTGCCAGCAGCTTATTAGCCGGACAGCAACCGTTTAGGGGCATTCAGTACTTC.

The genes are TRBV7-2 and TRBJ2-3; 7 bases align to TRBD2. Trimming took 7 bases from V and 4 from J; bases not matched to a gene: 11. The CDR3 extends over 15 amino acids. Germline V CDR1 and CDR2: SGHTA, FQGNSA. CDR3 sequence (DNA): TGTGCCAGCACCCTGACGGGAGGTGGGTCAGATACGCAGTATTTT. Its translation: CASTLTGGGSDTQYF.

This clonotype appeared a few times. The rearrangement links TRBV20-1 to TRBJ2-7, with TRBD2 identical over 7 bases. The CDR3 spans 14 residues. In germline, CDR1 is DFQATT, CDR2 SNEGSKA (reference sequence). Losses at the gene ends were 5 bases for V and 7 bases for J; bases not matched to a gene: 14. This chain's CDR3 is CSAAQRDGVKEQYF. In DNA form, the CDR3 reads TGCAGTGCTGCCCAGCGGGACGGGGTTAAAGAGCAGTACTTC.

This clonotype appeared many times. The rearrangement links TRBV12-3 or TRBV12-4 to TRBJ2-1, with TRBD2 matching 8 bases. Trimming removed 6 bases from V and 7 bases from J; junction bases left unmatched: 11. This CDR3 is 15 amino acids long. The chain's CDR3 is CASSSRAGERNEQFF. CDR3 DNA: TGTGCCAGCAGCTCACGAGCGGGAGAAAGAAATGAGCAGTTCTTC.

This clonotype occurred many times. The chain has TRBV7-2 and TRBJ1-1; D is ambiguous. The germline V gene encodes CDR1 SGHTA and CDR2 FQGNSA. This CDR3 has 13 residues. The V gene lost 6 bases and the J gene lost 0 bases, with 8 bases spanning the gap. As DNA, the CDR3 is TGTGCCAGCAGAGGAAGATTGAACACTGAAGCTTTCTTT. Translated, it gives CASRGRLNTEAFF.

This chain links TRBV20-1 with TRBJ2-7; the D gene is possibly TRBD2 (5 bases). The germline CDR1 and CDR2 sequences are DFQATT and SNEGSKA (reference sequence). Trimming took off 5 bases at V and 6 bases at J, with 17 bases between the two ends. The CDR3 is made up of 13 amino acids. In DNA, the CDR3 is TGCAGTGCTCCGGCCTACGAACGGGGCGAGCAGTACTTC. Its translation is CSAPAYERGEQYF.

The chain combines TRBV4-3 with TRBJ1-5; D is undetermined. Germline CDR1 and CDR2: LGHNA and YSLEER. The V gene lost 1 base and the J gene lost 2 bases, with 6 bases spanning the gap. The CDR3 runs to 14 residues. CDR3 amino acids: CASSQGLGNQPQHF. The DNA of the CDR3 is TGCGCCAGCAGCCAAGGTCTAGGCAATCAGCCCCAGCATTTT.

The chain's CDR3 is CSARDSGTSWNIQYF. CDR3 in DNA: TGCAGTGCTAGAGATTCCGGGACTAGCTGGAACATTCAGTACTTC. The chain uses TRBV20-1 and TRBJ2-4; 9 bases are a match to TRBD2. This CDR3 is built from 15 residues. Trimming took 0 bases from V and 7 from J; bases not matched to a gene: 7. Looked up from germline, CDR1 is DFQATT and CDR2 is SNEGSKA (reference sequence).